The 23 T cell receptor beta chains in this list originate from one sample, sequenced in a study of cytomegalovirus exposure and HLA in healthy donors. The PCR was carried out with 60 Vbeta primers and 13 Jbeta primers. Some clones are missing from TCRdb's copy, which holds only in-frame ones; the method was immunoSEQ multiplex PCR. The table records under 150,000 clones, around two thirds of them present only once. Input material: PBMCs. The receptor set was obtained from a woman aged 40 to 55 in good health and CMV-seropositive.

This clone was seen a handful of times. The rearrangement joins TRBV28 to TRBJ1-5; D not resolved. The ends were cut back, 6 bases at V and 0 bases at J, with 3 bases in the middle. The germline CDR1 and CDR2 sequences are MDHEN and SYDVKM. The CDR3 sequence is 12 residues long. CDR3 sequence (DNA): TGTGCCAGCAGCCATAGCAATCAGCCCCAGCATTTT. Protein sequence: CASSHSNQPQHF.

The CDR3 loop is CASSLDLSSTDTQYF. The CDR3, as DNA: TGTGCCAGCAGCTTGGACTTATCTAGCACAGATACGCAGTATTTT. The chain combines TRBV5-4 with TRBJ2-3; D gene uncertain. The CDR3 is 15 amino acids. Germline lookup yields CDR1 SGHNT and CDR2 YYREEE (reference sequence). Trimming took off 0 bases at V and 0 bases at J, with 8 bases between the two ends.

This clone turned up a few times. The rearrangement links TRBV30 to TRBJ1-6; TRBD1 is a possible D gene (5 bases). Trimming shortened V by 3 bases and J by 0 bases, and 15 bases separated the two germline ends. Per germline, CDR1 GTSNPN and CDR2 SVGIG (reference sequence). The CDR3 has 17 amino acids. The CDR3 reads CAWSRTKMSSYNSPLHF. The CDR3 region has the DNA TGTGCCTGGAGCAGGACAAAAATGAGCTCCTATAATTCACCCCTCCACTTT.

CDR3 nucleotides: TGTGCCAGCAGCCGGAACAGGGACTACGAGCAGTACTTC. This sequence encodes CASSRNRDYEQYF. This sequence joins TRBV7-2 and TRBJ2-7; D is perhaps TRBD1 (6 bases). The CDR3 is 13 residues long. Germline V gene lookup returns CDR1 SGHTA and CDR2 FQGNSA. V lost 5 bases, J lost 3 bases, and 11 bases lay in between.

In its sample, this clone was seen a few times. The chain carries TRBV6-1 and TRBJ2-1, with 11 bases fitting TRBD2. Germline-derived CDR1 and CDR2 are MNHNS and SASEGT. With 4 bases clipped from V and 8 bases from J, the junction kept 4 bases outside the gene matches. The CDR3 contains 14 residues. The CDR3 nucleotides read TGTGCCAGCAGTGCCGGGACTAGCGGCGATGAGCAGTTCTTC. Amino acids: CASSAGTSGDEQFF.

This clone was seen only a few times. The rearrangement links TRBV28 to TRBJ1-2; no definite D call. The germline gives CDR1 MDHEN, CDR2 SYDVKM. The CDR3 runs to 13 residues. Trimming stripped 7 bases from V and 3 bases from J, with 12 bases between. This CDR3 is CASMPARDYGYTF. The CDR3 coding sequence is TGTGCCAGCATGCCGGCCCGGGACTATGGCTACACCTTC.

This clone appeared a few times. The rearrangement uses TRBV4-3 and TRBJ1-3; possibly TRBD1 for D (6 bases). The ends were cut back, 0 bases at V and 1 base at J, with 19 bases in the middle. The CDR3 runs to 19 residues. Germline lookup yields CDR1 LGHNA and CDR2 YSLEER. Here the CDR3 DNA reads TGCGCCAGCAGCCAAGAGTCCCCTTATAGTACAGGGTCTGGAAACACCATATATTTT. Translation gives CASSQESPYSTGSGNTIYF.

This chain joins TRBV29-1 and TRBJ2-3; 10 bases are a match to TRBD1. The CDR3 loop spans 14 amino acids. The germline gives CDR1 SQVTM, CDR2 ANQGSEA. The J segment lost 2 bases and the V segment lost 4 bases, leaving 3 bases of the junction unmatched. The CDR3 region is CSVGQGALTDTQYF. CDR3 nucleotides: TGCAGCGTTGGACAGGGGGCCCTCACAGATACGCAGTATTTT.

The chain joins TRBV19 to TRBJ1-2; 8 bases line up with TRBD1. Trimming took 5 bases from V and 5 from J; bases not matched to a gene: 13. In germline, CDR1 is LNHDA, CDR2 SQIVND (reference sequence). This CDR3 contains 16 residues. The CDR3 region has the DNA TGTGCCAGTAGTGACGGGGACAGGTTTGATCTTTATGGCTACACCTTC. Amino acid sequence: CASSDGDRFDLYGYTF.

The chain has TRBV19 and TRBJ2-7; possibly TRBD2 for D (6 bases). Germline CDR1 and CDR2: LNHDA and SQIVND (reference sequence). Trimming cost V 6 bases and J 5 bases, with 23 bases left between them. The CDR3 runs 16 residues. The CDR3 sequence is CASSPGGAPLRHEQYF. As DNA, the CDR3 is TGTGCCAGTAGCCCCGGGGGTGCCCCTCTTCGTCACGAGCAGTACTTC.

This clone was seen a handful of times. The CDR3 DNA follows: TGTGCCAGCAGACTGACAGGGATCAGCAATCAGCCCCAGCATTTT. This gives the protein CASRLTGISNQPQHF. The chain links TRBV6-5 to TRBJ1-5; 7 bases align to TRBD1. CDR3 length equals 15 residues. Germline V CDR1 and CDR2: MNHEY, SVGAGI. The J segment lost 1 base and the V segment lost 6 bases, leaving 6 bases of the junction unmatched.

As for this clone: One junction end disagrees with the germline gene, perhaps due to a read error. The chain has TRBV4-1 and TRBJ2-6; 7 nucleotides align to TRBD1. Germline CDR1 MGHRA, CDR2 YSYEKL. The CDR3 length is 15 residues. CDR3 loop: CASSQDRDGANVLTF. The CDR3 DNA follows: TGTGCCAGCAGCCAAGACAGGGATGGGGCCAACGTCCTGACTTTC.

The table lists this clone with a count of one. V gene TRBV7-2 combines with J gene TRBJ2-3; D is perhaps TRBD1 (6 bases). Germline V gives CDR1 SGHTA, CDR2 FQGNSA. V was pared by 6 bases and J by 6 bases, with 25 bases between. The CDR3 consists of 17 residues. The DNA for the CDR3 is TGTGCCAGCAGGTCGCCCCCAGGGGTACGGACACACGATACGCAGTATTTT. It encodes CASRSPPGVRTHDTQYF.

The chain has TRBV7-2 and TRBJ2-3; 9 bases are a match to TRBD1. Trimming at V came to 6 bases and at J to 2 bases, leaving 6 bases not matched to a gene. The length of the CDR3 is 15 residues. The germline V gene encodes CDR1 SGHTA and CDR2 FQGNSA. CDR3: CASRLDRGATDTQYF. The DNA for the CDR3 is TGTGCCAGCAGATTGGACAGGGGCGCCACAGATACGCAGTATTTT.

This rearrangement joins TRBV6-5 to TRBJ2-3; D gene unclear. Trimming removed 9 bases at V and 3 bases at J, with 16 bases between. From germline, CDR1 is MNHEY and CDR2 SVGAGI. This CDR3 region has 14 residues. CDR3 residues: CASRVRRVTDTQYF. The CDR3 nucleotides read TGTGCCAGTCGGGTACGCCGAGTTACAGATACGCAGTATTTT.

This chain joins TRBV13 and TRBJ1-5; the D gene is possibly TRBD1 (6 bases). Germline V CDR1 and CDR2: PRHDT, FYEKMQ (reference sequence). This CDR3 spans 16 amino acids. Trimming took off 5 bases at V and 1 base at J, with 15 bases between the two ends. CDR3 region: CASSEGVRGSNQPQHF. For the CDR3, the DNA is TGTGCCAGCAGCGAGGGGGTCAGGGGAAGCAATCAGCCCCAGCATTTT.

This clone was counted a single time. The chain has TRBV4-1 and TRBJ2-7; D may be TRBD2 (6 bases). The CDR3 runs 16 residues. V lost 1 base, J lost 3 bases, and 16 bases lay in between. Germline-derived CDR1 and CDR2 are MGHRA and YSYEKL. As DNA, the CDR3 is TGCGCCAGCAGCCAAGCCCCGGAGGCGGGATTCTACGAGCAGTACTTC. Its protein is CASSQAPEAGFYEQYF.

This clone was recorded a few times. The CDR3 loop reads CASSPALTSATDTQYF. In nucleotides, the CDR3 is TGTGCCAGCTCACCAGCCCTGACTAGCGCTACAGATACGCAGTATTTT. The chain links TRBV18 to TRBJ2-3; 8 bases fit TRBD2. CDR1 is KGHSH and CDR2 is LQKENI in the germline V gene. Germline trimming cut 2 bases from V and 3 bases from J; bases unmatched to any gene: 7. The CDR3 runs to 16 residues.

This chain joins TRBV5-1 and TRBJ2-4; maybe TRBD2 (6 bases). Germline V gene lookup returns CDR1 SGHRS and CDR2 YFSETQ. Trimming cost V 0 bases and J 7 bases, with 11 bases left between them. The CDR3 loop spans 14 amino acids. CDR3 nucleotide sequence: TGCGCCAGCAGCTTGGCGGGGGAGTATAACATTCAGTACTTC. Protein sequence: CASSLAGEYNIQYF.

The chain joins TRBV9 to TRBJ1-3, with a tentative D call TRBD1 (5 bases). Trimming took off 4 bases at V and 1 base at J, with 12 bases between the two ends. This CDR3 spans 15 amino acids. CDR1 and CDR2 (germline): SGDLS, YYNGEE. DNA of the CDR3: TGTGCCAGCAGCAATAAGGGGTCGTCTGGAAACACCATATATTTT. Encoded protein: CASSNKGSSGNTIYF.

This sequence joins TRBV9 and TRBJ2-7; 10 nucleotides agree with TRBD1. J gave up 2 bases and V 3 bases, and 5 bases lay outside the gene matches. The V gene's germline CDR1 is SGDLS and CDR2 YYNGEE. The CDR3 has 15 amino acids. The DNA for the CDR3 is TGTGCCAGCAGCGAAGGGACAGGGGATCCCTACGAGCAGTACTTC. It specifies CASSEGTGDPYEQYF.

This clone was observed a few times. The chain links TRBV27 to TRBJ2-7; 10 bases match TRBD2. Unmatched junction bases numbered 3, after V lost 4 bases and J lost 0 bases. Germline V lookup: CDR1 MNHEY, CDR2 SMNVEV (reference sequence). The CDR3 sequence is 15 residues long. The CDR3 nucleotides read TGTGCCAGCAGTTCCTGGACTAGCGGCTCCTACGAGCAGTACTTC. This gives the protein CASSSWTSGSYEQYF.

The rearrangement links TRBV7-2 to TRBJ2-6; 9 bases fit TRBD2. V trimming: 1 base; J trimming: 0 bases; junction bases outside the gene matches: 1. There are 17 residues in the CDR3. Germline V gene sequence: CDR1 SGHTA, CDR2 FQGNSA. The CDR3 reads CASSLVSGSSGANVLTF. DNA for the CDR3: TGTGCCAGCAGCTTAGTTAGCGGGAGCTCTGGGGCCAACGTCCTGACTTTC.